This T cell receptor (beta chain) was captured by sequencing in a study of early T cells in non-severe SARS-CoV-2 infection. Study summary: Sequencing used unsorted whole-blood bulk RNA, so chains lack pairing.

Notes on the study in general: A preference for anti-spike CD8 responses marked VDJdb matching, which missed private and CD4 specificities.

This CDR3 is 15 amino acids long. Trimming stripped 0 bases from V and 2 bases from J, with 9 bases between. Germline V gene sequence: CDR1 MNHNY, CDR2 SVGAGI (reference sequence). TCRdb ran MiXCR on the 5' RACE reads and lists one entry per CDR3 protein. The sample shows roughly 67,000 distinct CDR3 sequences, 11% of them seen only once. This clonotype was detected only a few times. Its matching antigen is unknown. The receptor's source is an adult who was a healthcare worker with PCR-confirmed SARS-CoV-2 infection or an uninfected control (not recorded which). This chain uses TRBV6-6 with TRBJ2-3; unclear D gene. The sequenced sample consisted of whole blood. This CDR3 is CASSYSTANTDTQYF. DNA of the CDR3: TGTGCCAGCAGTTACTCGACGGCCAACACAGATACGCAGTATTTT.